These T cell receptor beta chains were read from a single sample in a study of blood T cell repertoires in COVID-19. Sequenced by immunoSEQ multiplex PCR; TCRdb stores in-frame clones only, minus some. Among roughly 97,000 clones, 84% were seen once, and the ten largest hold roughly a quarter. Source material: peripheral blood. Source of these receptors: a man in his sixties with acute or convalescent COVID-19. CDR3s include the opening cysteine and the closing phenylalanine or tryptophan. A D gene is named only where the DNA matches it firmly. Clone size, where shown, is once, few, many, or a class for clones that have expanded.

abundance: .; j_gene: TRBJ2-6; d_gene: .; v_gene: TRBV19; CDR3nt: TGTGCCAGCCGACGTAGGTCAGGGGCCGGCTCTGGGGCCAACGTCCTGACTTTC; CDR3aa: CASRRRSGAGSGANVLTF
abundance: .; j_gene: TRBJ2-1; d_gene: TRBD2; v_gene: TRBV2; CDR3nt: TGTGCCAGCAGGGGGGAGCGGGAGGTGCGGAATGAGCAGTTCTTC; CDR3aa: CASRGEREVRNEQFF
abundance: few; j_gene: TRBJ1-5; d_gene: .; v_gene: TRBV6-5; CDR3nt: TGTGCCAGCAGTCTAGAGGACAGTCAGCCCCAGCATTTT; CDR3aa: CASSLEDSQPQHF
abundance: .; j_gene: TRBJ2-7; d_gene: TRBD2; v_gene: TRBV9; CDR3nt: TGTGCCAGCAGCGCCCTCTCGGGAGCGGGGGGGGAGCAGTACTTC; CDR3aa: CASSALSGAGGEQYF
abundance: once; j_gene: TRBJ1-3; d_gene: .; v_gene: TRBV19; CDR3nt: TGTGCCAGTAGTCAACAGGGAAACACCATATATTTT; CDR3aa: CASSQQGNTIYF
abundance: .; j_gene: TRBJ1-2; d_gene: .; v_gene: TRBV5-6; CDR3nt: TGTGCCAGCCACCCCGGGGGACGGTATGGCTACACCTTC; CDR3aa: CASHPGGRYGYTF
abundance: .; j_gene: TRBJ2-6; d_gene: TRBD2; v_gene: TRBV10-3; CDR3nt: TGTGCCATCAGTGAGACTAGGACTAGCGGGAGTTCTGGGGCCAACGTCCTGACTTTC; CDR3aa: CAISETRTSGSSGANVLTF
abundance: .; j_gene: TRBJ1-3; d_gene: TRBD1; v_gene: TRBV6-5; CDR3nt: TGTGCCAGCAGTTACTCGGGACAGCTCTCTGGAAACACCATATATTTT; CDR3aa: CASSYSGQLSGNTIYF
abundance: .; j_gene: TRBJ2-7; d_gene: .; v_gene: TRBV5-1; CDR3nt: TGCGCCAGCAGCTTGGTTTGGGGGCGGTCTTCCGAGCAGTACTTC; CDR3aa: CASSLVWGRSSEQYF
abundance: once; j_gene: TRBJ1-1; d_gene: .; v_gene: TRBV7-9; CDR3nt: TGTGCCAGCAGCCCTGGGGCCGCCGTGAACACTGAAGCTTTCTTT; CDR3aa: CASSPGAAVNTEAFF
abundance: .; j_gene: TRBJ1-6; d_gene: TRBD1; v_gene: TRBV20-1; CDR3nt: TGCAGTGCTAGTGCCGGGACAGGGTATTCACCCCTCCACTTT; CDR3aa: CSASAGTGYSPLHF
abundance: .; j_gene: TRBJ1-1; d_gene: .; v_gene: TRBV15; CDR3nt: TGTGCCACCAGCAGAGATCTCCAGACAGCGAACACTGAAGCTTTCTTT; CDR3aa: CATSRDLQTANTEAFF
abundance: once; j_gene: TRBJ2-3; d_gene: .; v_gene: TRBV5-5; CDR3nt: TGTGCCAGCAGCCCATGGGAGCAAAATACGCAGTATTTT; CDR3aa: CASSPWEQNTQYF
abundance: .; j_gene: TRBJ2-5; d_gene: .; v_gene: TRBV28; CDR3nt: TGTGCCAGCAGTTTACTACAGGGAGAGACCCAGTACTTC; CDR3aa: CASSLLQGETQYF
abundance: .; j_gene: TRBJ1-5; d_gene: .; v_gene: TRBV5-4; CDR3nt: TGTGCCAGCAGGTCCTCAGACGGGGCGGGATCTCAGCCCCAGCATTTT; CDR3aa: CASRSSDGAGSQPQHF
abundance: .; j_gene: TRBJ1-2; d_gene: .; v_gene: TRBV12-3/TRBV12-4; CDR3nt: TGTGCCAGCAGCGCCGGGGGTTCCTATGGCTACACCTTC; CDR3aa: CASSAGGSYGYTF
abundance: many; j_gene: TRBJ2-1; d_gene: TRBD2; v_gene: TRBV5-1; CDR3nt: TGCGCCAGCAGCTTGGTACTAGCGGGCGGGGGGCAGTTCTTC; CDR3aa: CASSLVLAGGGQFF
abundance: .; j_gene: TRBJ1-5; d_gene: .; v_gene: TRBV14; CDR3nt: TGTGCCAGCTCAAAGGCGGGGGGCAATCAGCCCCAGCATTTT; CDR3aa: CASSKAGGNQPQHF
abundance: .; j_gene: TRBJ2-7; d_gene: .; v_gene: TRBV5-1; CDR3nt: TGCGCCAGCAGCGAAGGGAGCTCCTACGAGCAGTACTTC; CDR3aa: CASSEGSSYEQYF
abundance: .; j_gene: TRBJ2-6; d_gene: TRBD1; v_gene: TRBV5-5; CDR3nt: TGTGCCAGCAGCTGGGAGGACAGGGCGATCTCTGGGGCCAACGTCCTGACTTTC; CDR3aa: CASSWEDRAISGANVLTF
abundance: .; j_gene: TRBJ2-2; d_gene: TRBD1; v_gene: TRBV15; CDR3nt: TGTGCCACCAGCAGAGATCACAGGGGGAACACCGGGGAGCTGTTTTTT; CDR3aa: CATSRDHRGNTGELFF
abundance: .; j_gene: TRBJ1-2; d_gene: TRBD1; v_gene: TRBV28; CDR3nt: TGTGCCAGCAATCGACAGGGGGCTTACTATGGCTACACCTTC; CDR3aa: CASNRQGAYYGYTF
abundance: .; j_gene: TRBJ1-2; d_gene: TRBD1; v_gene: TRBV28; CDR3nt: TGTGCCAGCAGTTTAAGTGGGACAGGGGGCTATGGCTACACCTTC; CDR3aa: CASSLSGTGGYGYTF
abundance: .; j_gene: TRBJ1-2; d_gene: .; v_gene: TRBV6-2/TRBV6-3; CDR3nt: TGTGCCAGCAGTTACTCGTACTCGGGGAACTATGGCTACACCTTC; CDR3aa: CASSYSYSGNYGYTF
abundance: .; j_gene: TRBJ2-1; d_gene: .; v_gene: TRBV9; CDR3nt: TGTGCCAGCAGCGCAGAGGCCCCACCGCCCAATGAGCAGTTCTTC; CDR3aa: CASSAEAPPPNEQFF
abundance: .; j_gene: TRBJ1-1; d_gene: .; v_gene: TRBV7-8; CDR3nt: TGTGCCAGCAGCGCGATTCAGGGGTGGGCGGGTAACACTGAAGCTTTCTTT; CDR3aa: CASSAIQGWAGNTEAFF
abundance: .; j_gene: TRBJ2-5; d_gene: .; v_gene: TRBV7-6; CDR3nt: TGTGCCAGCAGCTTAGCACGGTTAGAGGCTAGGCGGGAGACCCAGTACTTC; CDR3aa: CASSLARLEARRETQYF
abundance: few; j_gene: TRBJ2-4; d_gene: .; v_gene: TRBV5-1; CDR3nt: TGCGCCAGCAGCTTATACGCAGCAGACAGCAGGGGTAACATTCAGTACTTC; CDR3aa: CASSLYAADSRGNIQYF
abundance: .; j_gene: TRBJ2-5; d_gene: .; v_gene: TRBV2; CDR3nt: TGTGCCAGCAGCCCTAGTGTCGGGGAGACCCAGTACTTC; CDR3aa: CASSPSVGETQYF
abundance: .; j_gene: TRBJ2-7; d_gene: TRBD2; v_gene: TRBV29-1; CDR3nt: TGCAGCGTTGTCAGCCCTAAACTAGCGGGGGTTGAGTTCGAGCAGTACTTC; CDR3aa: CSVVSPKLAGVEFEQYF
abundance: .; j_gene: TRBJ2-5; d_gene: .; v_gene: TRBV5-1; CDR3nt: TGCGCCAGCAGCTCGATGCACTCCCAAGAGACCCAGTACTTC; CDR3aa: CASSSMHSQETQYF
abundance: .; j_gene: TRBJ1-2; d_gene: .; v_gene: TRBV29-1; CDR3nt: TGCAGCGTTGACAGAGGAGAGGCTTCTAACTATGGCTACACCTTC; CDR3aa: CSVDRGEASNYGYTF
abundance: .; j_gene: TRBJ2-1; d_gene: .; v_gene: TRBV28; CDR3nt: TGTGCCACCATTAACCCCAACAACAATGAGCAGTTCTTC; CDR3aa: CATINPNNNEQFF
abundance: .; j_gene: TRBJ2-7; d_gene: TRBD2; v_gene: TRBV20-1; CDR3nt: TGCAGTGCTAGTGAGAGAGCGGGACTCTACGAGCAGTACTTC; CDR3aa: CSASERAGLYEQYF
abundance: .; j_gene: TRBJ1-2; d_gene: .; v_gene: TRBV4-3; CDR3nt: TGCGCCAGCAGCCAAGTCGGGGGACGCTATGGCTACACCTTC; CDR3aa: CASSQVGGRYGYTF
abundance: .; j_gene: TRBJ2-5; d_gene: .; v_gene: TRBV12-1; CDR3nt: TGTGCCAGCAGCTTTGACGCAGGGCTTGGAGAGACCCAGTACTTC; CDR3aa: CASSFDAGLGETQYF
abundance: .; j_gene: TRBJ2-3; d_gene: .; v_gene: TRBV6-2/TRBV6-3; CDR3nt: TGTGCCAGCAGTTATGAGGCAGATACGCAGTATTTT; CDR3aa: CASSYEADTQYF
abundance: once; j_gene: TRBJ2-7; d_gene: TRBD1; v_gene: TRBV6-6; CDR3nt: TGTGCCAGCACCGGGACAGCCCCTAACGAGCAGTACTTC; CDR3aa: CASTGTAPNEQYF
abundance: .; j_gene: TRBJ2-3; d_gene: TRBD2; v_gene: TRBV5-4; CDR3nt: TGTGCCAGCAGCTTGTTTAACGGTTTGGCTAGCGGGAGGGCAGATACGCAGTATTTT; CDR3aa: CASSLFNGLASGRADTQYF
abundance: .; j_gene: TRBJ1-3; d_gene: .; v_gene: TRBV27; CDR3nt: TGTGCCAGCAGTACCTCGCCCGACAGGAGCTCTGGAAACACCATATATTTT; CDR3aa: CASSTSPDRSSGNTIYF
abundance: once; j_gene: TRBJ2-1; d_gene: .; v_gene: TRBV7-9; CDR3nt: TGTGCCAGCAGACCAAGGACCCCGGGGGAGCAGTTCTTC; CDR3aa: CASRPRTPGEQFF
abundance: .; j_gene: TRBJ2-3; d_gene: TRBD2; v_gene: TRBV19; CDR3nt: TGTGCCAGTAGTACCTCAGCGGGAGGCGGAGATACGCAGTATTTT; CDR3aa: CASSTSAGGGDTQYF
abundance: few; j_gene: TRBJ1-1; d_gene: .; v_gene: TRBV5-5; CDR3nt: TGTGCCAGCAGCCCGCCCTGGGGGGAGATGGCTTTCTTT; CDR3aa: CASSPPWGEMAFF
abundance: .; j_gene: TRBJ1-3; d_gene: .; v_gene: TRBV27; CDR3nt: TGTGCCAGCAGCCTCCGGGAGGGCTCTGGAAACACCATATATTTT; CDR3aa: CASSLREGSGNTIYF
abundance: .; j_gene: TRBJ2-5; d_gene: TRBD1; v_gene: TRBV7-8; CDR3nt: TGTGCCAGCAGCTTAGAACAGGGGGCGGGAGAGACCCAGTACTTC; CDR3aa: CASSLEQGAGETQYF
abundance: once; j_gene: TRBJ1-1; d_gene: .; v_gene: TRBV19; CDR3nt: TGTGCCAGTAGTCCTTGGACAGCTATGAACACTGAAGCTTTCTTT; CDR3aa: CASSPWTAMNTEAFF
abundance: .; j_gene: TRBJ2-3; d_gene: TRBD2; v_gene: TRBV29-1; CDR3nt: TGCAGCGCACTAGCGGGAGGGCCGGGAGATACGCAGTATTTT; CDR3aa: CSALAGGPGDTQYF
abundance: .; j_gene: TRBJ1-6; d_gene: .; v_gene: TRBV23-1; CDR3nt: TGCGCCAGCAGTCAATCCGGAGCCTCCTGCATCGGCTATAATTCACCCCTCCACTTT; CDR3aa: CASSQSGASCIGYNSPLHF
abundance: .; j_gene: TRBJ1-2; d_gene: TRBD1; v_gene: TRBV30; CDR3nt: TGTGCCTGGAGTCCCCGGACAGGGAGCTATGGCTACACCTTC; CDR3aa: CAWSPRTGSYGYTF
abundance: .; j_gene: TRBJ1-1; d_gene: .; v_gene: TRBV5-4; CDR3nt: TGTGCCAGCAAAGGACAGACGAACACTGAAGCTTTCTTT; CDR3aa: CASKGQTNTEAFF